A single sample is the source of the 28 T cell receptor beta chains below, sequenced in a study of blood T cell repertoires in COVID-19. The table came from immunoSEQ multiplex PCR; TCRdb's copy has only in-frame clones and leaves some out. This sample carries 200,000 to 250,000 clones, under 90% of them seen once, and the ten largest clones take 5.5% to 6.5%. The sequencing input was peripheral blood. Receptors were obtained from a man in his sixties who had recovered from COVID-19.

This clone was observed a handful of times. The V gene is TRBV7-6, the J gene TRBJ2-7; unclear D gene. Germline assignment: CDR1 SGHVS and CDR2 FNYEAQ. CDR3 length equals 11 residues. V was clipped by 4 bases and J by 2 bases, with 3 bases between them. CDR3 residues: CASSSTYEQYF. The DNA for the CDR3 is TGTGCCAGCAGCTCCACCTACGAGCAGTACTTC.

Only a few counts were recorded for this clone. V gene TRBV5-1 combines with J gene TRBJ2-7, with 13 bases lining up with TRBD2. With V trimmed by 4 bases and J by 4 bases, 5 bases remained unmatched. The germline gives CDR1 SGHRS, CDR2 YFSETQ. The CDR3 spans 15 residues. CDR3 sequence (DNA): TGCGCCAGCAGCCCGAGGACTAGCGGGGGTTACGAGCAGTACTTC. This sequence encodes CASSPRTSGGYEQYF. Based on the CDR3 plus reference TRBV5-1 and TRBJ2-7, the full variable domain is KAGVTQTPRYLIKTRGQQVTLSCSPISGHRSVSWYQQTPGQGLQFLFEYFSETQRNKGNFPGRFSGRQFSNSRSEMNVSTLELGDSALYLCASSPRTSGGYEQYFGPGTRLTVT.

This chain connects TRBV7-9 to TRBJ2-3; TRBD1 matches 9 bases. Germline values: CDR1 SEHNR, CDR2 FQNEAQ (reference sequence). Germline trimming cut 5 bases from V and 3 bases from J; bases unmatched to any gene: 6. This CDR3 is built from 15 residues. Here the CDR3 reads CASSLGTGRTDTQYF. The CDR3 DNA reads TGTGCCAGCAGCCTCGGGACAGGGCGGACAGATACGCAGTATTTT. The variable domain in full, with the rest retrieved from reference TRBV7-9 and TRBJ2-3, is DTGVSQNPRHKITKRGQNVTFRCDPISEHNRLYWYRQTLGQGPEFLTYFQNEAQLEKSRLLSDRFSAERPKGSFSTLEIQRTEQGDSAMYLCASSLGTGRTDTQYFGPGTRLTVL.

The V call is TRBV5-1, the J call TRBJ1-4; 7 bases fit TRBD1. CDR3 size: 15 residues. In germline, CDR1 is SGHRS, CDR2 YFSETQ. J lost 8 bases, V lost 1 base, and 8 bases had no gene match. The CDR3 DNA follows: TGCGCCAGCAGCTTGTCCCCCAGGGGGGAGGAAAAACTGTTTTTT. As protein: CASSLSPRGEEKLFF.

V gene TRBV9 combines with J gene TRBJ2-1; D perhaps matches TRBD2 (6 bases). Per the germline V gene, CDR1 is SGDLS and CDR2 is YYNGEE. Trimming removed 0 bases at V and 7 bases at J, with 8 bases between. CDR3 size: 13 residues. For the CDR3, the DNA is TGTGCCAGCAGCGTAGCGGGGGTGAATGAGCAGTTCTTC. Translated: CASSVAGVNEQFF.

The V and J genes are TRBV5-4 and TRBJ2-3; D might be TRBD2 (5 bases). The V end lost 3 bases, the J end lost 0 bases, and 11 bases lay between the germline ends. The CDR3 contains 15 residues. Per germline, CDR1 SGHNT and CDR2 YYREEE (reference sequence). The chain's CDR3 is CASSSRTQSTDTQYF. CDR3 in DNA: TGTGCCAGCAGCTCCCGGACTCAGAGCACAGATACGCAGTATTTT.

This clone was picked up one time. This chain links TRBV6-5 with TRBJ1-2; 7 nucleotides line up with TRBD1. Germline V gene sequence: CDR1 MNHEY, CDR2 SVGAGI. This CDR3 contains 15 residues. After removal of 5 bases from V and 5 bases from J, the junction contained 11 bases not matched to a gene. The DNA for the CDR3 is TGTGCCAGCAGTCGTAATGCGCAACAGGGGTATGGCTACACCTTC. Its translation is CASSRNAQQGYGYTF.

The chain recombines TRBV5-5 with TRBJ1-5, with unresolved D. The length of the CDR3 is 13 residues. The V and J ends lost 0 bases and 7 bases respectively, with 8 bases between them. In germline, CDR1 is SGHKS, CDR2 YYEKEE (reference sequence). The CDR3 reads CASSLEGEQPQHF. CDR3 sequence (DNA): TGTGCCAGCAGCTTGGAGGGAGAGCAGCCCCAGCATTTT.

This rearrangement joins TRBV14 to TRBJ1-1; D ambiguous. The germline V gene encodes CDR1 SGHDN and CDR2 FVKESK. The CDR3 is 17 amino acids. The V and J ends lost 1 base and 0 bases respectively, with 15 bases between them. CDR3: CASSQAGVFIMNTEAFF. The CDR3 DNA follows: TGTGCCAGCAGCCAAGCGGGAGTTTTTATCATGAACACTGAAGCTTTCTTT.

The V and J genes are TRBV18 and TRBJ2-1; 8 positions match TRBD1. This CDR3 comprises 15 residues. Germline CDR1 is KGHSH and CDR2 is LQKENI. Germline trimming cut 1 base from V and 9 bases from J; bases unmatched to any gene: 8. The CDR3 sequence: CASSPQRQGMSEQFF. CDR3 coding DNA: TGTGCCAGCTCACCACAAAGACAGGGGATGAGTGAGCAGTTCTTC.

This chain uses TRBV5-4 with TRBJ1-4, with D possibly TRBD1 on 5 matching bases. V gave up 4 bases and J gave up 4 bases, with 17 bases separating them. Germline lookup yields CDR1 SGHNT and CDR2 YYREEE (reference sequence). This CDR3 has 16 residues. CDR3 region: CASSPGIGALNEKLFF. Here the CDR3 DNA reads TGTGCCAGCAGCCCTGGAATTGGGGCGCTTAATGAAAAACTGTTTTTT.

This clone was counted a single time. The V gene is TRBV5-1, the J gene TRBJ1-1; D call uncertain. The V gene's germline CDR1 is SGHRS and CDR2 YFSETQ. The CDR3 has 15 amino acids. Trimming stripped 3 bases from V and 4 bases from J, with 16 bases between. The CDR3 sequence: CASSSMENVGTEAFF. The CDR3, as DNA: TGCGCCAGCAGCTCAATGGAGAATGTGGGCACTGAAGCTTTCTTT.

V gene TRBV9 combines with J gene TRBJ2-2; 9 bases align to TRBD1. The J segment lost 0 bases and the V segment lost 1 base, leaving 4 bases of the junction unmatched. The CDR3 runs to 17 residues. Per germline, CDR1 SGDLS and CDR2 YYNGEE. For the CDR3, the DNA is TGTGCCAGCAGCGTAACAGGGGGCTTCGCGAACACCGGGGAGCTGTTTTTT. Its translation: CASSVTGGFANTGELFF. The entire variable domain, with the rest obtained from reference TRBV9 and TRBJ2-2, is as follows: DSGVTQTPKHLITATGQRVTLRCSPRSGDLSVYWYQQSLDQGLQFLIQYYNGEERAKGNILERFSAQQFPDLHSELNLSSLELGDSALYFCASSVTGGFANTGELFFGEGSRLTVL.

The V call is TRBV16, the J call TRBJ2-6; D is uncertain. Deletions cut 0 bases from V and 0 bases from J, with 12 bases between. The CDR3 runs to 18 residues. The germline V gene encodes CDR1 KGHSY and CDR2 FQNENV. The CDR3 sequence is CASSQSYRSSSGANVLTF. The CDR3 coding sequence is TGTGCCAGCAGCCAATCGTACAGAAGTAGCTCTGGGGCCAACGTCCTGACTTTC.

The chain couples TRBV5-1 to TRBJ2-3; the match to TRBD2 covers 10 bases. The trim removed 2 bases at V and 5 bases at J, leaving 5 bases unmatched. This CDR3 has 15 residues. Germline V gene data show CDR1 as SGHRS and CDR2 as YFSETQ. CDR3 nucleotide sequence: TGCGCCAGCAGCTTAGCGGGGGGGCCGGGAGATACGCAGTATTTT. Residues: CASSLAGGPGDTQYF.

The genes are TRBV5-6 and TRBJ2-7, with 7 bases matching TRBD1. The germline CDR1 and CDR2 sequences are SGHDT and YYEEEE. This CDR3 comprises 13 residues. After removal of 3 bases from V and 1 base from J, the junction contained 1 base not matched to a gene. The CDR3 DNA reads TGTGCCAGCAGCTGGGACAGATCCTACGAGCAGTACTTC. Its translation: CASSWDRSYEQYF.

The rearrangement links TRBV14 to TRBJ2-7; possibly TRBD1 for D (5 bases). The ends were cut back, 0 bases at V and 6 bases at J, with 9 bases in the middle. The CDR3 extends over 13 amino acids. Per germline, CDR1 SGHDN and CDR2 FVKESK. The CDR3 protein is CASSQDRVSEQYF. CDR3 DNA sequence: TGTGCCAGCAGCCAAGACAGGGTGAGCGAGCAGTACTTC.

The chain employs TRBV11-2 and TRBJ1-3; D might be TRBD1 (6 bases). Germline-derived CDR1 and CDR2 are SGHAT and FQNNGV. This CDR3 has 14 amino acids. The V end lost 2 bases, the J end lost 4 bases, and 9 bases lay between the germline ends. CDR3 loop: CASSLRQDGNTIYF. Here the CDR3 DNA reads TGTGCCAGCAGCTTACGACAGGACGGAAACACCATATATTTT.

V gene TRBV6-5 combines with J gene TRBJ2-1; tentative D call: TRBD1 (6 bases). There are 12 residues in the CDR3. The germline gives CDR1 MNHEY, CDR2 SVGAGI. V lost 6 bases and J 12 bases, leaving 15 bases between the germline ends. The CDR3 reads CASSPDRRWQFF. CDR3 sequence (DNA): TGTGCCAGCAGCCCAGACAGGAGGTGGCAGTTCTTC.

The V and J genes are TRBV25-1 and TRBJ1-1; the match to TRBD1 covers 7 bases. The CDR3 loop spans 15 amino acids. The V gene end was trimmed by 7 bases and the J gene end by 4 bases; junction bases not matched to a gene: 12. Germline CDR1 is MGHDK and CDR2 is SYGVNS. CDR3 sequence (DNA): TGTGCCAGCACCTCACAGACAGGGAGAAGCACTGAAGCTTTCTTT. Translated: CASTSQTGRSTEAFF.

In nucleotides, the CDR3 is TGTGCCAGCAGCTTCCTAGCGGGCGGGTGGCAGACCCAGTACTTC. Its translation is CASSFLAGGWQTQYF. J is TRBJ2-5 and V is TRBV7-2; 8 positions agree with TRBD2. Per the germline V gene, CDR1 is SGHTA and CDR2 is FQGNSA. The CDR3 runs 15 residues. V was clipped by 3 bases and J by 6 bases; unmatched bases: 9.

The chain is built from TRBV24-1 and TRBJ2-5; tentatively, D is TRBD1 (5 bases). This CDR3 contains 15 residues. V dropped 4 bases and J dropped 2 bases, with 13 bases sitting between them. The V gene's germline CDR1 is KGHDR and CDR2 SFDVKD. CDR3 in amino acids: CATSDPRQKQETQYF. CDR3 DNA: TGTGCCACCAGTGACCCCCGACAGAAACAAGAGACCCAGTACTTC.

CDR3 amino acids: CASSRGVVSYGYTF. CDR3 DNA: TGTGCCAGTAGTCGGGGAGTGGTTAGCTATGGCTACACCTTC. The chain joins TRBV19 to TRBJ1-2; D call uncertain. Germline V gene lookup returns CDR1 LNHDA and CDR2 SQIVND (reference sequence). This CDR3 region has 14 residues. V was clipped by 5 bases and J by 4 bases, with 14 bases between them.

This chain links TRBV5-4 with TRBJ2-2; 12 positions match TRBD1. Unmatched junction bases numbered 14, after V lost 6 bases and J lost 5 bases. This CDR3 spans 18 amino acids. Germline CDR1 reads SGHNT; CDR2 reads YYREEE (reference sequence). The CDR3 coding sequence is TGTGCCAGCATCCGTCGAGGGACAGGGGGCCTAGGAACCGGGGAGCTGTTTTTT. Translation gives CASIRRGTGGLGTGELFF.

The chain combines TRBV6-1 with TRBJ1-5; no reliable D call. The CDR3 loop spans 14 amino acids. Germline values: CDR1 MNHNS, CDR2 SASEGT. Trimming shortened V by 2 bases and J by 1 base, and 6 bases separated the two germline ends. This chain's CDR3 is CASSEWESNQPQHF. The CDR3 nucleotides are TGTGCCAGCAGTGAATGGGAGAGCAATCAGCCCCAGCATTTT.

This sequence joins TRBV7-3 and TRBJ1-1; D may be TRBD1 (6 bases). From germline, CDR1 is SGHTA and CDR2 FQGTGA. The CDR3 loop spans 14 amino acids. V lost 2 bases and J lost 6, with 13 bases in between. The CDR3 region has the DNA TGTGCCAGCAGCTTATCGGGGGGCTCTGCTGAAGCTTTCTTT. It codes for CASSLSGGSAEAFF.

Comment on this clone: Other DNA variants within this sample encode the same CDR3. The J gene is TRBJ2-1, the V gene TRBV5-1, with 10 positions matching TRBD2. Germline V gene sequence: CDR1 SGHRS, CDR2 YFSETQ. The V segment lost 4 bases and the J segment 2 bases; nucleotides outside the gene matches: 3. This CDR3 spans 15 amino acids. CDR3 coding DNA: TGCGCCAGCAGCCCCCTAGCGGGAGCCTACAATGAGCAGTTCTTC. It is translated as CASSPLAGAYNEQFF.

This chain connects TRBV5-8 to TRBJ2-3; TRBD2 matches 7 bases. The V gene's germline CDR1 is SGHTS and CDR2 YDEGEE. J was trimmed by 4 bases and V by 4 bases; bases with no gene match: 9. The CDR3 totals 15 residues. CDR3 nucleotides: TGTGCCAGCAGCCGGGGAGGGAGCGACGCAGATACGCAGTATTTT. Translation: CASSRGGSDADTQYF.